This paragraph covers one T cell receptor beta chain sequence. Its antigen is not identified. Systemic immunosuppression or a history of autoimmune disease excluded patients. The CDR3 sequence is 13 residues long. Looked up from germline, CDR1 is PRHDT and CDR2 is FYEKMQ (reference sequence). V lost 3 bases and J 5 bases, leaving 10 bases between the germline ends. Sequencing was performed with immunoSEQ multiplex PCR; in TCRdb, only in-frame clones are kept and a portion is missing. The sample holds about 51,000 clones, under 90% seen once. The data were taken from a study of OX40 agonist ivuxolimab in advanced cancers. Findings of the study overall: Clonal expansion by week 6 occurred in CD4+ and CD8+ blood T cells (at 0.1 to 3.0 mg/kg). Antigen specificity remained undetermined for the expanded peripheral T cells. Clonal expansion was among the lowest in partial responders at 0.1-3.0 mg/kg, especially CD8+.

This sample comprised CD4+ or CD8+ T cells sorted from blood, obtained in a trial of the OX40 agonist ivuxolimab. This TCR came from an adult with an advanced solid tumor such as melanoma, head and neck, liver or kidney cancer. J is TRBJ2-5 and V is TRBV13, with D uncertain. The CDR3 sequence is CASSFTVGETQYF. The CDR3, as DNA: TGTGCCAGCAGCTTTACGGTCGGCGAGACCCAGTACTTC.